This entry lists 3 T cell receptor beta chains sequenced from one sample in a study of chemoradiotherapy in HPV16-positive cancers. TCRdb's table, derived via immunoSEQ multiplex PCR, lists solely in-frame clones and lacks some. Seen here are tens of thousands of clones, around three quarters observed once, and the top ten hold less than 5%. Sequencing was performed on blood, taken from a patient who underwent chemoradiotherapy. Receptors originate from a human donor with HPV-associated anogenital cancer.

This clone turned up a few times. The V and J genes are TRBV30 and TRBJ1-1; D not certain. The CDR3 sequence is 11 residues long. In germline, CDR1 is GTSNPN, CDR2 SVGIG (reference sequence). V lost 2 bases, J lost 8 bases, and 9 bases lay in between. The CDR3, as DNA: TGTGCCTGGAGTCGAAGTTGGGAAGCTTTCTTT. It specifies CAWSRSWEAFF.

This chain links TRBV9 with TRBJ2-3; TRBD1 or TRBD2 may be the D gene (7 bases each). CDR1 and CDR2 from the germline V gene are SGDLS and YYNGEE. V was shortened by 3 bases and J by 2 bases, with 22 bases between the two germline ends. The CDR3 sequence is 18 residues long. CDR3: CASSEGRGDRDHTDTQYF. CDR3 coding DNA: TGTGCCAGCAGCGAGGGGAGGGGGGACAGAGACCACACAGATACGCAGTATTTT.

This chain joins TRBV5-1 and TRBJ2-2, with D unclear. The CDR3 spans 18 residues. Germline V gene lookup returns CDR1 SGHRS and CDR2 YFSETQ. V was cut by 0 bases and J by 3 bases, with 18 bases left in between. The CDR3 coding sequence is TGCGCCAGCAGCTTGGCCTTGCGGACCCAACTCCACACCGGGGAGCTGTTTTTT. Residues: CASSLALRTQLHTGELFF. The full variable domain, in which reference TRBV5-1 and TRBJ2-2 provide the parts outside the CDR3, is KAGVTQTPRYLIKTRGQQVTLSCSPISGHRSVSWYQQTPGQGLQFLFEYFSETQRNKGNFPGRFSGRQFSNSRSEMNVSTLELGDSALYLCASSLALRTQLHTGELFFGEGSRLTVL.